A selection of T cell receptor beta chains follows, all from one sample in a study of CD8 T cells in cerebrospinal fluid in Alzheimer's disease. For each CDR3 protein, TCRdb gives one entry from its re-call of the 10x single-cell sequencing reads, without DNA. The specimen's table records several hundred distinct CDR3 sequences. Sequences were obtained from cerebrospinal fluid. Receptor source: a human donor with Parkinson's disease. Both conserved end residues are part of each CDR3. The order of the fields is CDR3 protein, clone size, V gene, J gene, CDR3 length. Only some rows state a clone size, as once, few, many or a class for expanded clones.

CASSSIQGSIGFRDF	-	TRBV19	TRBJ1-5	15
CASSLSGSPQETQYF	medium-sized	TRBV5-4	TRBJ2-5	15
CASRVAGVSEQFF	medium-sized	TRBV19	TRBJ2-1	13
CASSPVGGRKAFF	large	TRBV4-3	TRBJ1-1	13
CASTGGAASYSYNEQFF	large	TRBV6-1	TRBJ2-1	17
CASSLVGTDSPLHF	large	TRBV11-2	TRBJ1-6	14
CASSPRGGEETQYF	large	TRBV18	TRBJ2-5	14
CASSQGTLGNEKLFF	medium-sized	TRBV6-1	TRBJ1-4	15
CSARSRGQTYEQYF	large	TRBV20-1	TRBJ2-7	14
CASSSTGGKETQYF	large	TRBV7-3	TRBJ2-5	14
CASSPGAGYTF	-	TRBV5-4	TRBJ1-2	11
CASSQGYDTQYF	medium-sized	TRBV5-1	TRBJ2-3	12
CASSRPGHSYEQYF	medium-sized	TRBV5-1	TRBJ2-7	14
CASSYGQGVLEQYF	large	TRBV6-6	TRBJ2-7	14
CASGSDRGGSPLHF	-	TRBV19	TRBJ1-6	14
CASRVGGGSPLHF	medium-sized	TRBV28	TRBJ1-6	13
CASSAMTGPVEKLFF	large	TRBV4-2	TRBJ1-4	15
CASRKTSGDYNEQFF	large	TRBV19	TRBJ2-1	15
CASSWGGGSNYGYTF	hyperexpanded	TRBV7-2	TRBJ1-2	15
CASSDGPESSYEQYF	medium-sized	TRBV2	TRBJ2-7	15
CAHLGLSSHEQYF	medium-sized	TRBV9	TRBJ2-7	13
CSALRPGGVNTEAFF	medium-sized	TRBV29-1	TRBJ1-1	15
CASSMVPSMNTEAFF	large	TRBV19	TRBJ1-1	15
CASRMRDRVTYEQYF	large	TRBV19	TRBJ2-7	15
CASSYGTGVSTQYF	large	TRBV7-2	TRBJ2-5	14
CASSQAGTTGEQYF	large	TRBV14	TRBJ2-7	14
CASSPRTSGSVGELFF	medium-sized	TRBV7-2	TRBJ2-2	16
CSANRALTFEPQHF	large	TRBV20-1	TRBJ1-5	14
CASTSGRPSGRFKGNEQFF	large	TRBV28	TRBJ2-1	19
CASSLGVSGAAKNIQYF	large	TRBV11-2	TRBJ2-4	17
CAISEGRDPSYEQYF	large	TRBV10-3	TRBJ2-7	15
CATSTRGDEQFF	large	TRBV24-1	TRBJ2-1	12
CASSAYEAGDGYTF	medium-sized	TRBV2	TRBJ1-2	14
CASSSILRDSDTDTQYF	medium-sized	TRBV7-9	TRBJ2-3	17
CASTLGNTGELFF	large	TRBV19	TRBJ2-2	13
CASSSGLAGGLADTQYF	large	TRBV12-3/TRBV12-4	TRBJ2-3	17
CASSVRQGANTGELFF	large	TRBV5-6	TRBJ2-2	16
CASSQEGGTEAFF	large	TRBV3-1	TRBJ1-1	13
CSARRGAQDNTEAFF	medium-sized	TRBV20-1	TRBJ1-1	15
CASSQPGTVGQTQYF	large	TRBV14	TRBJ2-5	15
CSARTGTGGREQYF	large	TRBV20-1	TRBJ2-7	14
CASSESRGRFLYGYTF	medium-sized	TRBV10-1	TRBJ1-2	16
CASSLGGFGQGGYTF	large	TRBV7-2	TRBJ1-2	15
CASSRAVVSGGNEQFF	medium-sized	TRBV4-2	TRBJ2-1	16
CASSPLTGGIGYEQYF	large	TRBV27	TRBJ2-7	16
CSASTLSYNSPLHF	large	TRBV20-1	TRBJ1-6	14
CASSSGTRSDTQYF	large	TRBV5-1	TRBJ2-3	14
CASSPVSRESNQPQHF	-	TRBV18	TRBJ1-5	16
CASSLGGDPREKLFF	medium-sized	TRBV11-2	TRBJ1-4	15
CASSSPGVGTGHGELFF	medium-sized	TRBV12-3/TRBV12-4	TRBJ2-2	17
CASSLTQSGTQYF	medium-sized	TRBV28	TRBJ2-3	13
CASSLNPVSGYTF	large	TRBV7-3	TRBJ1-2	13
CASSLTQTVVSYNSPLHF	large	TRBV7-8	TRBJ1-6	18